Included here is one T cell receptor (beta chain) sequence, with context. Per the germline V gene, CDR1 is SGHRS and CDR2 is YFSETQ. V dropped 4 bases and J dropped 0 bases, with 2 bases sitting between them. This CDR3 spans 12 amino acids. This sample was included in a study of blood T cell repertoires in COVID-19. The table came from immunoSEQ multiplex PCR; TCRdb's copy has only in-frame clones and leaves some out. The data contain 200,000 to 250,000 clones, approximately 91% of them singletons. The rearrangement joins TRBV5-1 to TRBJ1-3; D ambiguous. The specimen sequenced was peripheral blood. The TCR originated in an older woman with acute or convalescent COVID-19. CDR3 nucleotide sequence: TGCGCCAGCAGCCTCTCTGGAAACACCATATATTTT. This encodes CASSLSGNTIYF.